These 30 T cell receptor beta chains came from one sample sequenced in a study of blood T cell repertoires in COVID-19 (dated by TCRdb to 2020 to 2022). Library generation was performed with the immunoSEQ multiplex PCR assay. TCRdb stores this immuneACCESS table with in-frame sequences only. Part of the clones is absent; in the studies checked, under half of the shortfall reflects unresolved V genes, and no reason is known for the rest. In all, the sample holds 200,000 to 250,000 clones, and over 90% of those were seen once. More than 0.8% of the sample is taken by the ten largest. The specimen sequenced was peripheral blood. The receptor set was obtained from a man aged 25 to 45 with COVID-19, enrolled during active disease.

This chain connects TRBV6-1 to TRBJ1-1; D is unresolved. Germline V lookup: CDR1 MNHNS, CDR2 SASEGT. The CDR3 sequence is 14 residues long. The ends were cut back, 3 bases at V and 6 bases at J, with 14 bases in the middle. The CDR3 DNA reads as TGTGCCAGCAGTGAGAGGGAACCCCCCCCTGAAGCTTTCTTT. It is translated as CASSEREPPPEAFF.

The chain couples TRBV7-3 to TRBJ2-1, with 9 positions matching TRBD2. Trimming at V came to 1 base and at J to 7 bases, leaving 14 bases not matched to a gene. The CDR3 contains 18 residues. From germline, CDR1 is SGHTA and CDR2 FQGTGA. The CDR3 spells CASSLMGDSGGSRNEQFF. CDR3 coding DNA: TGTGCCAGCAGCTTAATGGGCGACAGCGGGGGGAGTCGGAATGAGCAGTTCTTC.

The rearrangement uses TRBV10-3 and TRBJ2-2, with 8 positions matching TRBD1. This CDR3 contains 16 residues. The V gene's germline CDR1 is ENHRY and CDR2 SYGVKD. Losses at the gene ends were 3 bases for V and 3 bases for J; bases not matched to a gene: 6. The CDR3: CAISEPRGRDTGELFF. The DNA of the CDR3 is TGTGCCATCAGTGAACCCAGGGGGCGCGACACCGGGGAGCTGTTTTTT.

This chain uses TRBV19 with TRBJ2-1; no definite D call. V was cut by 6 bases and J by 4 bases, with 4 bases left in between. The CDR3 has 11 residues. The germline V gene encodes CDR1 LNHDA and CDR2 SQIVND (reference sequence). As DNA, the CDR3 is TGTGCCAGTAGCCAGTACAATGAGCAGTTCTTC. It yields the protein CASSQYNEQFF.

Here the CDR3 reads CATSIKQGDAEQYF. CDR3 bases: TGTGCCACCAGCATTAAACAGGGGGACGCCGAGCAGTACTTC. This chain joins TRBV15 and TRBJ2-7; 8 nucleotides match TRBD1. The CDR3 runs to 14 residues. Germline CDR1 and CDR2: LNHNV and YYDKDF (reference sequence). The J segment lost 6 bases and the V segment lost 4 bases, leaving 8 bases of the junction unmatched.

The chain joins TRBV5-4 to TRBJ2-5; TRBD1 is a possible D gene (6 bases). The germline gives CDR1 SGHNT, CDR2 YYREEE (reference sequence). The CDR3 totals 14 residues. The ends were cut back, 3 bases at V and 5 bases at J, with 14 bases in the middle. The CDR3 DNA reads as TGTGCCAGCAGCTCCCGTGGGGGCGGGGAGACCCAGTACTTC. Encoded protein: CASSSRGGGETQYF.

V gene TRBV2 combines with J gene TRBJ2-1; D unclear. CDR1 is SNHLY and CDR2 is FYNNEI in the germline V gene. Trimming took off 4 bases at V and 4 bases at J, with 5 bases between the two ends. The length of the CDR3 is 12 residues. The CDR3: CASSALYNEQFF. In nucleotides, the CDR3 is TGTGCCAGCAGTGCACTGTACAATGAGCAGTTCTTC. Full variable domain (missing parts from reference TRBV2 and TRBJ2-1): EPEVTQTPSHQVTQMGQEVILRCVPISNHLYFYWYRQILGQKVEFLVSFYNNEISEKSEIFDDQFSVERPDGSNFTLKIRSTKLEDSAMYFCASSALYNEQFFGPGTRLTVL.

Regarding this clone: This sequence may be a read error, since a much larger clone differs from it by one base. This chain joins TRBV3-1 (or the pseudogene TRBV3-2) and TRBJ1-2; 7 nucleotides align to TRBD1. The CDR3 length is 13 residues. The germline V gene encodes CDR1 LGHDT and CDR2 YNNKEL (reference sequence). With V trimmed by 6 bases and J by 3 bases, 4 bases remained unmatched. This CDR3 reads CASRPGTDYGYTF. In DNA, the CDR3 is TGTGCCAGCAGACCCGGGACAGACTATGGCTACACCTTC.

Written as DNA, the CDR3 is TGTGCCAGCAGCGAGGGGGACAGGGTGAGTCAGCCCCAGCATTTT. Translated: CASSEGDRVSQPQHF. V is TRBV7-2 and J is TRBJ1-5, with 9 bases identical to TRBD1. V shed 5 bases and J 6 bases; nucleotides not matched to a gene: 8. Germline loops: CDR1 SGHTA, CDR2 FQGNSA. CDR3 length equals 15 residues. Complete variable domain (other parts from reference TRBV7-2 and TRBJ1-5): GAGVSQSPSNKVTEKGKDVELRCDPISGHTALYWYRQSLGQGLEFLIYFQGNSAPDKSGLPSDRFSAERTGGSVSTLTIQRTQQEDSAVYLCASSEGDRVSQPQHFGDGTRLSIL.

This clone showed up just once. Other DNA sequences of this sample code for an identical CDR3. This chain joins TRBV5-1 and TRBJ1-2, with D hard to call. This CDR3 is 14 amino acids long. Trimming removed 3 bases at V and 7 bases at J, with 16 bases between. The V gene's germline CDR1 is SGHRS and CDR2 YFSETQ. The CDR3 DNA is TGCGCCAGCAGCTACCCCCGGGAGGGAGGTGGCTACACCTTC. It encodes CASSYPREGGGYTF.

V gene TRBV7-9 combines with J gene TRBJ1-2, with 8 bases aligning to TRBD1. Germline V gene lookup returns CDR1 SEHNR and CDR2 FQNEAQ (reference sequence). Losses at the gene ends were 1 base for V and 7 bases for J; bases not matched to a gene: 5. The CDR3 contains 14 residues. The DNA of the CDR3 is TGTGCCAGCAGCTTAGTGGGTCAGGGGGCTGGCTACACCTTC. Amino acids: CASSLVGQGAGYTF.

The chain joins TRBV11-2 to TRBJ2-3; 10 nucleotides match TRBD1. Germline-derived CDR1 and CDR2 are SGHAT and FQNNGV. The CDR3 totals 16 residues. V was clipped by 5 bases and J by 2 bases; unmatched bases: 7. CDR3 in DNA: TGTGCCAGCAGCAGCGGGACAGGGGTTACCACAGATACGCAGTATTTT. Its protein is CASSSGTGVTTDTQYF.

V usage is TRBV29-1 and J usage is TRBJ2-3; 11 bases line up with TRBD2. The CDR3 is 14 residues long. CDR1 and CDR2 (germline): SQVTM, ANQGSEA. V shed 4 bases, J shed 3 bases, and the junction held 3 bases outside the gene matches. CDR3 sequence reads: CSVGRLAGTDTQYF. DNA for the CDR3: TGCAGCGTTGGAAGACTAGCGGGGACAGATACGCAGTATTTT.

The chain joins TRBV9 to TRBJ2-7, with TRBD1 as a possible D gene (6 bases). The V gene's germline CDR1 is SGDLS and CDR2 YYNGEE. This CDR3 contains 13 residues. V lost 2 bases to trimming and J lost 7 bases, with 13 bases between them. The CDR3 loop is CASSVGPRGEQYF. The CDR3 nucleotides are TGTGCCAGCAGCGTCGGACCGAGGGGGGAGCAGTACTTC.

The chain joins TRBV30 to TRBJ1-1; D remains ambiguous. In germline, CDR1 is GTSNPN, CDR2 SVGIG (reference sequence). CDR3 length: 12 amino acids. V shed 2 bases and J shed 3 bases, with 7 bases lying between them. The CDR3 reads CAWSSDYTEAFF. The CDR3 nucleotides read TGTGCCTGGAGTTCAGATTACACTGAAGCTTTCTTT. Drawing the rest from reference TRBV30 and TRBJ1-1, the complete variable domain is SQTIHQWPATLVQPVGSPLSLECTVEGTSNPNLYWYRQAAGRGLQLLFYSVGIGQISSEVPQNLSASRPQDRQFILSSKKLLLSDSGFYLCAWSSDYTEAFFGQGTRLTVV.

The rearrangement joins TRBV29-1 to TRBJ2-1; TRBD2 matches 9 bases. The CDR3 is made up of 15 amino acids. CDR1 and CDR2 from the germline V gene are SQVTM and ANQGSEA. The V segment lost 7 bases and the J segment 10 bases; nucleotides outside the gene matches: 17. The CDR3 DNA sequence: TGCAGCGCCCGGGGAGGGCGCGGGGGGGCCGACGAGCAGTTCTTC. It specifies CSARGGRGGADEQFF.

This clone was seen more than once but under ten times. The V and J genes are TRBV7-9 and TRBJ2-7, with D possibly TRBD1 on 6 matching bases. CDR3 length equals 14 residues. V shed 5 bases and J shed 3 bases, with 14 bases lying between them. Germline lookup yields CDR1 SEHNR and CDR2 FQNEAQ (reference sequence). The CDR3 loop is CASSLTGHHYEQYF. In nucleotides, the CDR3 is TGTGCCAGCAGCCTCACGGGACACCACTACGAGCAGTACTTC.

The rearrangement uses TRBV7-9 and TRBJ2-7; 8 nucleotides agree with TRBD2. With 5 bases clipped from V and 0 bases from J, the junction kept 6 bases outside the gene matches. Germline V gene lookup returns CDR1 SEHNR and CDR2 FQNEAQ (reference sequence). This CDR3 is 15 amino acids long. Written as DNA, the CDR3 is TGTGCCAGCAGCCTGAGAGCGGGGGCCTCCTACGAGCAGTACTTC. Encoded protein: CASSLRAGASYEQYF.

The rearrangement uses TRBV6-4 and TRBJ1-5; 7 positions match TRBD1. Germline CDR1 and CDR2: MRHNA and SNTAGT. CDR3 size: 15 residues. The V gene end was trimmed by 7 bases and the J gene end by 6 bases; junction bases not matched to a gene: 12. CDR3 nucleotide sequence: TGTGCCAGCATTACCCAGACAGGGTGGGGTCAGCCCCAGCATTTT. Its protein product is CASITQTGWGQPQHF.

The CDR3: CASSLTGGIGRSEQYF. The DNA of the CDR3 is TGTGCCAGCAGCCTAACAGGGGGCATCGGTCGGAGCGAGCAGTACTTC. This sequence joins TRBV27 and TRBJ2-7; 9 bases agree with TRBD1. J was trimmed by 6 bases and V by 6 bases; bases with no gene match: 15. Germline CDR1 reads MNHEY; CDR2 reads SMNVEV (reference sequence). CDR3 length: 16 residues.

The chain uses TRBV30 and TRBJ1-4; TRBD1 agrees at 9 bases. Germline V gene lookup returns CDR1 GTSNPN and CDR2 SVGIG (reference sequence). The CDR3 runs to 16 residues. V gave up 0 bases and J gave up 2 bases; unmatched junction bases: 4. CDR3 nucleotide sequence: TGTGCCTGGAGTGTGGGACAGGGTACGACTAATGAAAAACTGTTTTTT. Translation: CAWSVGQGTTNEKLFF.

The chain employs TRBV5-1 and TRBJ1-4, with D perhaps TRBD1 (5 bases). CDR3 length: 17 amino acids. Germline V gives CDR1 SGHRS, CDR2 YFSETQ. V was clipped by 0 bases and J by 4 bases, with 16 bases between them. CDR3 sequence: CASSLALDGGDNEKLFF. CDR3 DNA: TGCGCCAGCAGCTTGGCGCTTGACGGGGGGGATAATGAAAAACTGTTTTTT.

This sequence joins TRBV4-2 and TRBJ1-2, with D possibly being TRBD1 (6 bases). Trimming took 0 bases from V and 8 from J, leaving 19 bases between them. The CDR3 runs 16 residues. Germline CDR1 is LGHNA and CDR2 is YNFKEQ. CDR3 in amino acids: CASSQDPAGDPQGYTF. The CDR3 DNA reads TGTGCCAGCAGCCAAGATCCGGCAGGGGACCCCCAAGGCTACACCTTC.

The chain recombines TRBV5-1 with TRBJ2-2, with TRBD2 as a possible D gene (6 bases). V was shortened by 0 bases and J by 8 bases, with 14 bases between the two germline ends. The CDR3 is made up of 15 amino acids. Germline loops: CDR1 SGHRS, CDR2 YFSETQ. In DNA form, the CDR3 reads TGCGCCAGCAGCTTGGTTGCTCGGGACTCAGGGGAGCTGTTTTTT. Translated: CASSLVARDSGELFF.

CDR3 amino acids: CASSPLAGGRSTDTQYF. The CDR3 DNA is TGTGCCAGTAGTCCTCTAGCGGGGGGAAGGAGCACAGATACGCAGTATTTT. The V and J genes are TRBV19 and TRBJ2-3; 11 bases are shared with TRBD2. The length of the CDR3 is 17 residues. Unmatched junction bases numbered 7, after V lost 5 bases and J lost 0 bases. CDR1 and CDR2 (germline): LNHDA, SQIVND (reference sequence).

This sequence joins TRBV18 and TRBJ1-2; 7 bases map to TRBD1. Germline V lookup: CDR1 KGHSH, CDR2 LQKENI. The V gene end was trimmed by 5 bases and the J gene end by 6 bases; junction bases not matched to a gene: 9. CDR3 length equals 14 residues. The CDR3 sequence: CASSFLQGNNGYTF. CDR3 bases: TGTGCCAGCTCATTCCTACAGGGGAACAATGGCTACACCTTC.

V is TRBV7-3 and J is TRBJ1-1, with D possibly being TRBD1 (6 bases). This CDR3 has 14 amino acids. Germline CDR1 SGHTA, CDR2 FQGTGA. Trimming left V 6 bases short and J 3 bases short, with 14 bases between. The CDR3 coding sequence is TGTGCCAGCAGTCCACAGGGTGTAGACACTGAAGCTTTCTTT. Translation gives CASSPQGVDTEAFF.

This clone was detected only once. V gene TRBV30 combines with J gene TRBJ1-2; D gene ambiguous. The CDR3 covers 12 residues. Germline loops: CDR1 GTSNPN, CDR2 SVGIG (reference sequence). Trimming left V 8 bases short and J 7 bases short, with 17 bases between. CDR3 loop: CAGTSPGFGYTF. DNA for the CDR3: TGTGCCGGTACTTCGCCGGGGTTTGGCTACACCTTC.

V is TRBV5-6 and J is TRBJ1-1; no definite D call. Germline CDR1 and CDR2: SGHDT and YYEEEE. The CDR3 runs to 15 residues. The V end was cut by 3 bases, the J end by 1 base, with 13 bases between. The CDR3 nucleotides read TGTGCCAGCAGCTATATAACGGGGAAGAACACTGAAGCTTTCTTT. Encoded protein: CASSYITGKNTEAFF.

This chain connects TRBV3-1 (or the pseudogene TRBV3-2) to TRBJ1-5, with 7 bases fitting TRBD1. CDR1 LGHDT and CDR2 YNNKEL come from the germline V gene (reference sequence). This CDR3 contains 14 residues. J was trimmed by 6 bases and V by 0 bases; bases with no gene match: 2. The CDR3 loop reads CASSQEQGGQPQHF. DNA for the CDR3: TGTGCCAGCAGCCAAGAGCAGGGGGGTCAGCCCCAGCATTTT.